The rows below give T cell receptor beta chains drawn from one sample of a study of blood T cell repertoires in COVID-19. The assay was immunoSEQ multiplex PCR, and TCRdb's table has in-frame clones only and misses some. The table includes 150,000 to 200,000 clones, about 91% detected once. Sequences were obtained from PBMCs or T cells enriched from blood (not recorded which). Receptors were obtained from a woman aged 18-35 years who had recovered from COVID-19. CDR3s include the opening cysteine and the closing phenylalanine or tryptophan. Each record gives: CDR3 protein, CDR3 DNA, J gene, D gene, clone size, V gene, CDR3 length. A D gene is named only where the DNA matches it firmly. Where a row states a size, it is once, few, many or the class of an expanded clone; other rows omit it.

CDR3: CASSSGTAPDYGYTF
DNA: TGTGCCAGCTCGTCCGGGACAGCCCCCGACTATGGCTACACCTTC
J: TRBJ1-2
D: TRBD1
size: NA
V: TRBV18
length: 15

CDR3: CASSLAFSGNTIYF
DNA: TGCGCCAGCAGCTTGGCCTTCTCTGGAAACACCATATATTTT
J: TRBJ1-3
D: NA
size: NA
V: TRBV5-1
length: 14

CDR3: CASSQVTGQVEAFF
DNA: TGCGCCAGCAGCCAAGTAACCGGACAGGTCGAAGCTTTCTTT
J: TRBJ1-1
D: TRBD1
size: NA
V: TRBV4-3
length: 14

CDR3: CSASFGTSSYEQYF
DNA: TGCAGTGCTAGTTTCGGGACTAGTTCCTACGAGCAGTACTTC
J: TRBJ2-7
D: TRBD2
size: NA
V: TRBV20-1
length: 14

CDR3: CASSPTLPGQTNTGELFF
DNA: TGTGCCAGCAGCCCAACCCTTCCGGGACAGACGAACACCGGGGAGCTGTTTTTT
J: TRBJ2-2
D: TRBD1
size: NA
V: TRBV7-2
length: 18

CDR3: CASSHRQNTEAFF
DNA: TGTGCCAGCAGCCACAGGCAGAACACTGAAGCTTTCTTT
J: TRBJ1-1
D: NA
size: once
V: TRBV7-9
length: 13

CDR3: CASRVAGPSYEQYF
DNA: TGTGCCAGCAGAGTAGCGGGGCCTTCCTACGAGCAGTACTTC
J: TRBJ2-7
D: TRBD2
size: NA
V: TRBV28
length: 14

CDR3: CASSPRARADRGGNQPQHF
DNA: TGTGCCAGCAGCCCTCGGGCCAGGGCTGACAGGGGGGGCAATCAGCCCCAGCATTTT
J: TRBJ1-5
D: TRBD1
size: NA
V: TRBV7-8
length: 19

CDR3: CASSPLGQDNSPLHF
DNA: TGTGCCAGCTCACCGCTCGGACAGGATAATTCACCCCTCCACTTT
J: TRBJ1-6
D: TRBD1
size: NA
V: TRBV18
length: 15

CDR3: CASSSGGRTSTDTQYF
DNA: TGTGCCAGCAGCTCCGGAGGGAGGACTAGCACAGATACGCAGTATTTT
J: TRBJ2-3
D: NA
size: NA
V: TRBV6-2/TRBV6-3
length: 16

CDR3: CASSLTGGTETQYF
DNA: TGTGCCAGCAGTTTAACAGGGGGCACGGAGACCCAGTACTTC
J: TRBJ2-5
D: TRBD1
size: NA
V: TRBV6-5
length: 14

CDR3: CASSRTRTATNEKLFF
DNA: TGTGCCAGCAGTCGAACCCGGACAGCAACTAATGAAAAACTGTTTTTT
J: TRBJ1-4
D: NA
size: NA
V: TRBV7-9
length: 16

CDR3: CASSVPGAPNYGYTF
DNA: TGTGCCAGCAGTGTACCAGGGGCCCCCAACTATGGCTACACCTTC
J: TRBJ1-2
D: NA
size: NA
V: TRBV25-1
length: 15

CDR3: CASSDRAGWIGSGNTIYF
DNA: TGTGCCAGCAGTGACCGCGCAGGGTGGATCGGCTCTGGAAACACCATATATTTT
J: TRBJ1-3
D: NA
size: NA
V: TRBV6-1
length: 18

CDR3: CASSEAPGSGGTDTQYF
DNA: TGTGCCAGCAGTGAAGCGCCGGGTAGCGGGGGCACAGATACGCAGTATTTT
J: TRBJ2-3
D: TRBD2
size: NA
V: TRBV6-1
length: 17

CDR3: CSVGGTRTTYEQYF
DNA: TGCAGCGTTGGGGGCACCAGAACGACCTACGAGCAGTACTTC
J: TRBJ2-7
D: NA
size: NA
V: TRBV29-1
length: 14

CDR3: CAIRGGLAGNNEQFF
DNA: TGTGCCATCAGGGGGGGACTAGCGGGAAACAATGAGCAGTTCTTC
J: TRBJ2-1
D: TRBD2
size: few
V: TRBV10-3
length: 15

CDR3: CASRGTGSDEQYF
DNA: TGTGCCAGCAGGGGGACAGGGAGCGACGAGCAGTACTTC
J: TRBJ2-7
D: TRBD1
size: NA
V: TRBV27
length: 13

CDR3: CASGVVGSYNEQFF
DNA: TGTGCCAGCGGAGTAGTTGGGAGTTACAATGAGCAGTTCTTC
J: TRBJ2-1
D: NA
size: NA
V: TRBV7-9
length: 14

CDR3: CASSFLQGSDTQYF
DNA: TGTGCCAGCAGTTTCTTACAGGGTTCGGATACGCAGTATTTT
J: TRBJ2-3
D: NA
size: NA
V: TRBV28
length: 14

CDR3: CASSFEGHPQFF
DNA: TGTGCCAGCAGCTTTGAGGGCCACCCTCAGTTCTTC
J: TRBJ2-1
D: NA
size: NA
V: TRBV7-9
length: 12

CDR3: CATGQNSNQPQHF
DNA: TGTGCCACCGGACAGAATAGCAATCAGCCCCAGCATTTT
J: TRBJ1-5
D: NA
size: NA
V: TRBV7-2
length: 13

CDR3: CAISGRTGGTDTQYF
DNA: TGTGCCATCAGTGGAAGGACAGGGGGCACAGATACGCAGTATTTT
J: TRBJ2-3
D: TRBD1
size: NA
V: TRBV10-3
length: 15

CDR3: CASSLSRGLINTDTQYF
DNA: TGTGCCAGCAGTTTATCGAGAGGCCTAATAAACACAGATACGCAGTATTTT
J: TRBJ2-3
D: NA
size: NA
V: TRBV27
length: 17

CDR3: CASSYAPPFRLSLGETQYF
DNA: TGTGCCAGCAGCTATGCCCCCCCGTTTCGTTTGTCTCTCGGAGAGACCCAGTACTTC
J: TRBJ2-5
D: NA
size: NA
V: TRBV27
length: 19

CDR3: CASSIEGQGLYYEQYF
DNA: TGTGCCAGTAGTATAGAGGGACAGGGACTATACTACGAGCAGTACTTC
J: TRBJ2-7
D: TRBD1
size: NA
V: TRBV19
length: 16

CDR3: CATSRDRTAAFF
DNA: TGTGCCACCAGCAGAGATAGGACAGCAGCTTTCTTT
J: TRBJ1-1
D: NA
size: NA
V: TRBV15
length: 12

CDR3: CASSLAGSRGSYEQYF
DNA: TGTGCCAGCAGCTTAGCTGGGTCCCGAGGGAGCTACGAGCAGTACTTC
J: TRBJ2-7
D: NA
size: NA
V: TRBV7-8
length: 16

CDR3: CASSFGLTAAGTEAFF
DNA: TGTGCCAGCAGTTTTGGACTGACCGCTGCCGGCACTGAAGCTTTCTTT
J: TRBJ1-1
D: NA
size: NA
V: TRBV27
length: 16

CDR3: CASSEALGQGPQETQYF
DNA: TGTGCCAGCAGTGAAGCTCTAGGACAGGGACCCCAAGAGACCCAGTACTTC
J: TRBJ2-5
D: TRBD1
size: NA
V: TRBV6-1
length: 17

CDR3: CASSLRGRYEQYF
DNA: TGTGCCAGCAGTTTGAGGGGGCGGTACGAGCAGTACTTC
J: TRBJ2-7
D: TRBD1
size: NA
V: TRBV12-3/TRBV12-4
length: 13

CDR3: CASSPRSHPLSYNEQFF
DNA: TGTGCCAGCAGCCCTCGGTCCCACCCTCTCTCCTACAATGAGCAGTTCTTC
J: TRBJ2-1
D: NA
size: NA
V: TRBV28
length: 17

CDR3: CASSQEGNPASGNTIYF
DNA: TGTGCCAGCAGCCAGGAGGGGAATCCAGCGTCTGGAAACACCATATATTTT
J: TRBJ1-3
D: NA
size: NA
V: TRBV4-2
length: 17

CDR3: CASVGWDTQYF
DNA: TGTGCCAGCGTGGGCTGGGATACGCAGTATTTT
J: TRBJ2-3
D: NA
size: NA
V: TRBV2
length: 11

CDR3: CASSPTAVGSSRGNTIYF
DNA: TGCGCCAGCAGTCCAACCGCGGTAGGGAGCTCACGGGGAAACACCATATATTTT
J: TRBJ1-3
D: NA
size: NA
V: TRBV23-1
length: 18

CDR3: CASSQAPGLAGEQYF
DNA: TGTGCCAGCAGCCAAGCTCCCGGACTAGCTGGGGAGCAGTACTTC
J: TRBJ2-7
D: TRBD2
size: NA
V: TRBV3-1/TRBV3-2
length: 15

CDR3: CASSMDKQYTEAFF
DNA: TGTGCCAGCAGCATGGACAAGCAATACACTGAAGCTTTCTTT
J: TRBJ1-1
D: NA
size: NA
V: TRBV27
length: 14

CDR3: CASSQGTGATEAFF
DNA: TGTGCCAGCAGCCAAGGGACAGGGGCCACTGAAGCTTTCTTT
J: TRBJ1-1
D: TRBD1
size: NA
V: TRBV4-2
length: 14

CDR3: CASSLATFRDSYEQYF
DNA: TGTGCCAGCAGCTTAGCAACATTCCGAGACAGTTACGAGCAGTACTTC
J: TRBJ2-7
D: NA
size: NA
V: TRBV11-2
length: 16

CDR3: CASSPMGVEKLFF
DNA: TGTGCCAGCTCACCAATGGGAGTCGAAAAACTGTTTTTT
J: TRBJ1-4
D: NA
size: NA
V: TRBV18
length: 13

CDR3: CASSPQGLSEAFF
DNA: TGTGCCAGCAGTCCACAGGGTCTCTCTGAAGCTTTCTTT
J: TRBJ1-1
D: NA
size: NA
V: TRBV5-6
length: 13

CDR3: CASGRTGGGEQYF
DNA: TGTGCCAGTGGCCGGACAGGGGGCGGCGAGCAGTACTTC
J: TRBJ2-7
D: TRBD1
size: NA
V: TRBV19
length: 13